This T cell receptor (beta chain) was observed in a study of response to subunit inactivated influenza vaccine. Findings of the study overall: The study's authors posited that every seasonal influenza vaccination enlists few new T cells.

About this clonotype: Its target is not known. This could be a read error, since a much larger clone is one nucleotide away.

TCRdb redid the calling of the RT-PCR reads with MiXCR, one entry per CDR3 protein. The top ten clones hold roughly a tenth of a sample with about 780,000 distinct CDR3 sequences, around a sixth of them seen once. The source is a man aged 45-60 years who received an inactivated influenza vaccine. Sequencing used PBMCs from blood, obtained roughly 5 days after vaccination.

The CDR3 bases are TGTGTCAGCAGCCAAGCGACAGGGGAACCCTACGAGCAGTACTTC. Its translation: CVSSQATGEPYEQYF. The chain joins TRBV4-2 to TRBJ2-7, with 8 bases lining up with TRBD1. Germline assignment: CDR1 LGHNA and CDR2 YNFKEQ. CDR3 length equals 15 residues.